This T cell receptor beta chain was profiled in a study of blood T cells in healthy people across ages. Using a J-beta primer mix together with a sample-barcoded 5' primer, a second PCR was run for about 7 to 12 cycles. MiXCR was run by TCRdb on the 5' RACE reads, yielding one entry per CDR3 protein. The data hold roughly 1,500,000 distinct CDR3 sequences, with around 42% observed a single time. The CDR3 runs 17 residues. Germline V gene sequence: CDR1 LGHNT, CDR2 FRNRAP. V was clipped by 0 bases and J by 4 bases; unmatched bases: 2. This sequence was found in a woman younger than 30 in good health. Material: blood. V and J are TRBV12-5 and TRBJ2-6; 11 nucleotides agree with TRBD2. CDR3 nucleotide sequence: TGTGCTAGTGGTTTGGTACTAGCGGGAGCAGGGGCCAACGTCCTGACTTTC. Translated: CASGLVLAGAGANVLTF.